The clone carrying this T cell receptor beta chain has just a few counts. Antigen: not known. This sample stems from a study of T cells in Graves' hyperthyroidism and ophthalmopathy. Thyroid ultrasound and orbital computed tomography, with clinical symptoms and serum thyroxine and TRAb, informed diagnoses. Fresh peripheral blood, less than 11 ml of it, supplied the PBMCs. The TCR beta CDR3 regions underwent amplification using RNA transcripts as the source. Researchers ran a first-round RT-PCR on the TCR CDR3 using the HTBI primer set. Each CDR3 protein is one row after TCRdb ran MiXCR on the multiplex PCR reads. The sample shows 450,000 to 600,000 distinct CDR3 sequences, just under 20% of them seen only once. Study observations and caveats: Expanded thyroid clonotypes (above 0.001) were mostly also found in blood. Median prediction lead before ophthalmopathy onset was around 7 months with the model.

Per germline, CDR1 MNHEY and CDR2 SMNVEV (reference sequence). With 6 bases clipped from V and 7 bases from J, the junction kept 19 bases outside the gene matches. CDR3 length equals 19 residues. The chain has TRBV27 and TRBJ2-2; 11 bases line up with TRBD2. Sequenced input: blood. The sequence came from a middle-aged man with Graves' ophthalmopathy. CDR3 coding DNA: TGTGCCAGCAGCCCACGTCCGGGACTAGCGGAGGGGCGGGGCGGGGAGCTGTTTTTT. It yields the protein CASSPRPGLAEGRGGELFF.